This T cell receptor (beta chain) was recorded in a study of early stage breast cancer tumors. Study-wide results and limits: Bulk DNA sequencing of unsorted cells missed chain pairing and markers. Enriched TCRB sequences shared across patients were mostly commonly generated sequences.

The data were produced by immunoSEQ multiplex PCR, yet TCRdb's version contains in-frame clones alone and is incomplete. The repertoire holds roughly 30,000 clones, roughly 77% seen once, with around 4.6% in the top ten. On this clone: The antigen is unknown.

This CDR3 has 15 amino acids. Germline CDR1 SGHTA, CDR2 FQGTGA. V lost 0 bases to trimming and J lost 10 bases, with 16 bases between them. The TCR comes from a person in their 40s with breast cancer. The sequenced material came from blood. This rearrangement joins TRBV7-3 to TRBJ1-5; no clear D gene. The CDR3 region is CASSLTGEDLKPQHF. Here the CDR3 DNA reads TGTGCCAGCAGCTTAACTGGGGAGGACCTCAAACCCCAGCATTTT.